The source of this TCR beta chain is a study of beta chain features in type 1 diabetes. The CDR3 covers 13 residues. Sequenced material consisted of expressed TCRB transcripts (all of the isolated RNA was reverse transcribed). Assay used: immunoSEQ multiplex PCR; TCRdb lists only in-frame clones, some missing. The table has around 250,000 clones, 11% to 15% seen once. The chain recombines TRBV21-1 with TRBJ2-2; TRBD2 is the table's D call, not checked against the DNA. TRBV21-1 is given as a pseudogene. Sequencing input: naive CD4+ T cells from blood. This receptor was obtained from a woman in her thirties or forties in good health. CDR3 DNA sequence: TGTGCCAGCGGGAGTCACTTCGGCGGGGAGCTGTTTTTT. Amino acids: CASGSHFGGELFF.